In this sample, the clone carrying this T cell receptor (beta chain) turned up many times. Its antigen is unidentified. The sequence runs out 3 residues before the end of the CDR3; the remainder is reconstructed from the germline J gene. The data derive from a study of T cell clonality in common variable immunodeficiency. Notes on the study in general: CVID patient heterogeneity limited repertoire-clinical complication correlations. Fewer TCRbeta clones were shared among CVID subjects than controls.

Sequencing input was equivalent genomic DNA from CVID and controls. The protocol was immunoSEQ multiplex PCR, while the TCRdb copy is restricted to in-frame clones and leaves out a portion. This sample includes roughly 70,000 clones with no singletons; its ten biggest clones take up 1.7%. Germline V lookup: CDR1 SGHTA, CDR2 FQGNSA. J gave up 4 bases and V 0 bases, and 6 bases lay outside the gene matches. This CDR3 spans 16 amino acids. The origin of this receptor is a person between 18 and 70 years old in good health. The genes are TRBV7-2 and TRBJ2-1; 7 positions agree with TRBD2. Input material: peripheral blood mononuclear cells. The CDR3: CASSLAGGSRYNEQFF. The covered CDR3 bases are TGTGCCAGCAGCTTAGCCGGCGGGAGTAGGTACAATGAG. Drawing the rest from reference TRBV7-2 and TRBJ2-1, the complete variable domain is GAGVSQSPSNKVTEKGKDVELRCDPISGHTALYWYRQSLGQGLEFLIYFQGNSAPDKSGLPSDRFSAERTGGSVSTLTIQRTQQEDSAVYLCASSLAGGSRYNEQFFGPGTRLTVL.